A single sample is the source of the 10 T cell receptor beta chains below, sequenced in a study of CDR3 diversity in severe acne. TCRdb called the PCR reads again in MiXCR, with one record for every CDR3 protein. Of 85,000 to 120,000 distinct CDR3 sequences listed, under 60% were seen once; the top ten hold around an eighth. What was sequenced was blood. The receptor set was obtained from a male donor with acne.

Regarding this clonotype: Germline and junction disagree at one end, which may indicate a read error. V and J are TRBV28 and TRBJ2-3; the D gene could be TRBD1 or TRBD2 (5 bases each). This CDR3 is 14 amino acids long. Germline V gene sequence: CDR1 MDHEN, CDR2 SYDVKM. The CDR3 region has the DNA TGTGCCGGCAGTTTAGAGGGGACCACAGATACGCAGTATTTT. Translated, it gives CAGSLEGTTDTQYF.

The chain recombines TRBV20-1 with TRBJ2-5, with 11 bases matching TRBD1. The CDR3 is 16 residues long. V trimming: 6 bases; J trimming: 5 bases; junction bases outside the gene matches: 14. Germline CDR1 DFQATT, CDR2 SNEGSKA (reference sequence). The CDR3 protein is CSARDRGRSSKETQYF. The CDR3 region has the DNA TGCAGTGCCAGGGACAGGGGGAGATCCAGCAAGGAGACCCAGTACTTC.

This sequence joins TRBV10-3 and TRBJ1-5, with D hard to call. The V gene's germline CDR1 is ENHRY and CDR2 SYGVKD. The CDR3 length is 15 residues. V lost 3 bases, J lost 1 base, and 10 bases lay in between. In nucleotides, the CDR3 is TGTGCCATCAGTGAAAGACAAATGAGCAATCAGCCCCAGCATTTT. As protein: CAISERQMSNQPQHF.

The V and J genes are TRBV29-1 and TRBJ1-3, with D unresolved. Trimming pared 4 bases from V and 0 bases from J, leaving 4 bases between. The V gene's germline CDR1 is SQVTM and CDR2 ANQGSEA. The CDR3 has 12 amino acids. The CDR3 loop is CSVGTSGNTIYF. CDR3 sequence (DNA): TGCAGCGTTGGTACCTCTGGAAACACCATATATTTT.

This clonotype was detected only a few times. The rearrangement links TRBV7-9 to TRBJ2-7; possible D gene TRBD1, 6 bases. Germline values: CDR1 SEHNR, CDR2 FQNEAQ (reference sequence). V dropped 5 bases and J dropped 3 bases, with 14 bases sitting between them. This CDR3 spans 14 amino acids. CDR3 DNA sequence: TGTGCCAGCAGCCCGAGGACAGAAGTCTACGAGCAGTACTTC. Its translation: CASSPRTEVYEQYF. The variable domain in full, with the rest retrieved from reference TRBV7-9 and TRBJ2-7, is DTGVSQNPRHKITKRGQNVTFRCDPISEHNRLYWYRQTLGQGPEFLTYFQNEAQLEKSRLLSDRFSAERPKGSFSTLEIQRTEQGDSAMYLCASSPRTEVYEQYFGPGTRLTVT.

This clonotype was counted many times. The rearrangement joins TRBV24-1 to TRBJ2-3; TRBD2 agrees at 7 bases. V was pared by 3 bases and J by 4 bases, with 24 bases of the junction left unmatched. This CDR3 has 21 residues. Looked up from germline, CDR1 is KGHDR and CDR2 is SFDVKD. CDR3 coding DNA: TGTGCCACCAGTGATCCCACCTCATCCAGAACTGGCGGGAGCCCCCCAGATACGCAGTATTTT. Protein: CATSDPTSSRTGGSPPDTQYF.

This clonotype showed up many times. J is TRBJ1-2 and V is TRBV12-3 or TRBV12-4; 7 positions agree with TRBD1. Germline trimming cut 5 bases from V and 4 bases from J; bases unmatched to any gene: 10. The CDR3 sequence is 15 residues long. The CDR3 coding sequence is TGTGCCAGCAGTGAGCGACAGGGTATCCTCTATGGCTACACCTTC. Its protein product is CASSERQGILYGYTF.

As regards this clonotype: Its ends do not fully match the called genes, so a read error is possible. The chain carries TRBV13 and TRBJ1-2, with 12 bases that match TRBD1. The CDR3 consists of 16 residues. CDR1 PRHDT and CDR2 FYEKMQ come from the germline V gene (reference sequence). The CDR3 sequence is CASSLGGGQGAGGYAF. For the CDR3, the DNA is TGTGCCAGCAGCTTAGGAGGGGGACAGGGGGCGGGAGGCTACGCCTTC.

V is TRBV20-1 and J is TRBJ1-6; TRBD1 agrees at 8 bases. The CDR3 loop spans 13 amino acids. The germline V gene has CDR1 DFQATT and CDR2 SNEGSKA (reference sequence). V was pared by 6 bases and J by 2 bases, with 0 bases of the junction left unmatched. The CDR3 protein is CSADRAYNSPLHF. CDR3 DNA sequence: TGCAGTGCGGACAGGGCCTATAATTCACCCCTCCACTTT.

This clonotype was detected ten times or more. The V call is TRBV2, the J call TRBJ1-4, with D hard to call. With 0 bases removed from V and 0 bases from J, the gap between germline ends came to 5 bases. Germline V gene lookup returns CDR1 SNHLY and CDR2 FYNNEI. CDR3 size: 15 residues. The CDR3 loop is CASSEALATNEKLFF. Here the CDR3 DNA reads TGTGCCAGCAGTGAAGCGCTTGCAACTAATGAAAAACTGTTTTTT.